This T cell receptor (beta chain) was retrieved from a study of cytomegalovirus exposure and HLA in healthy donors. Broader study findings: Cytomegalovirus status was reportedly diagnosed by the classifier with high sensitivity and specificity.

As for this clone: Its antigen remains unidentified.

The CDR3 is made up of 15 amino acids. Per the germline V gene, CDR1 is KGHSH and CDR2 is LQKENI. The ends were cut back, 3 bases at V and 7 bases at J, with 16 bases in the middle. Amplification used 60 Vbeta primers and 13 Jbeta primers. Sequenced by immunoSEQ multiplex PCR; TCRdb stores in-frame clones only, minus some. The data contain some 99,000 clones, under 85% of them singletons. The sample taken for sequencing was PBMCs. The chain has TRBV18 and TRBJ1-5, with a weak D call TRBD1 (5 bases). The clonotype originates from a middle-aged man in good health and CMV-seronegative. CDR3 region: CASSPTEVGSQPQHF. The CDR3 DNA is TGTGCCAGCTCACCGACAGAGGTTGGCAGCCAGCCCCAGCATTTT. Full variable domain (outside the CDR3, taken from reference TRBV18 and TRBJ1-5): NAGVMQNPRHLVRRRGQEARLRCSPMKGHSHVYWYRQLPEEGLKFMVYLQKENIIDESGMPKERFSAEFPKEGPSILRIQQVVRGDSAAYFCASSPTEVGSQPQHFGDGTRLSIL.